The next 17 T cell receptor beta chains were all read from a single sample in a study of blood T cell repertoires in COVID-19. Only in-frame clones appear in the TCRdb table, and some are missing; sequencing was by immunoSEQ multiplex PCR. The sample carries approximately 59,000 clones, about 81% recorded once. Sequencing was performed on peripheral blood. These receptors were taken from a man aged 80 or over with acute or convalescent COVID-19.

CDR3 sequence (DNA): TGTGCCAGCCAACAGACGGGAGGGGAAAAACTGTTTTTT. Encoded protein: CASQQTGGEKLFF. The chain recombines TRBV19 with TRBJ1-4; no firm D call. The CDR3 is made up of 13 amino acids. The germline CDR1 and CDR2 sequences are LNHDA and SQIVND (reference sequence). Trimming removed 9 bases from V and 8 bases from J, with 16 bases in between.

The chain carries TRBV11-2 and TRBJ2-5; D not certain. CDR3 size: 13 residues. V shed 4 bases and J shed 0 bases, with 6 bases lying between them. Germline V gene lookup returns CDR1 SGHAT and CDR2 FQNNGV. The CDR3 DNA reads as TGTGCCAGCAGCTCCCGGGACCAAGAGACCCAGTACTTC. It translates to CASSSRDQETQYF.

The V gene is TRBV6-5, the J gene TRBJ2-3; D remains ambiguous. The CDR3 spans 15 residues. V dropped 2 bases and J dropped 4 bases, with 13 bases sitting between them. Germline V CDR1 and CDR2: MNHEY, SVGAGI. The CDR3 coding sequence is TGTGCCAGCAGTTACGATTACAGTACGGCAGATACGCAGTATTTT. Translation gives CASSYDYSTADTQYF.

The genes are TRBV19 and TRBJ1-1; a weak D match, TRBD1 (5 bases). There are 15 residues in the CDR3. Germline-derived CDR1 and CDR2 are LNHDA and SQIVND (reference sequence). Trimming stripped 5 bases from V and 6 bases from J, with 19 bases between. The CDR3 loop reads CASSGSQGVVAEAFF. CDR3 DNA: TGTGCCAGTAGTGGTAGTCAGGGTGTTGTTGCTGAAGCTTTCTTT. The full variable domain, with the rest looked up from reference TRBV19 and TRBJ1-1, is DGGITQSPKYLFRKEGQNVTLSCEQNLNHDAMYWYRQDPGQGLRLIYYSQIVNDFQKGDIAEGYSVSREKKESFPLTVTSAQKNPTAFYLCASSGSQGVVAEAFFGQGTRLTVV.

This chain joins TRBV5-1 and TRBJ2-2, with 10 bases aligning to TRBD2. The CDR3 is 16 amino acids. Germline assignment: CDR1 SGHRS and CDR2 YFSETQ. V lost 4 bases, J lost 3 bases, and 6 bases stayed unmatched. CDR3 bases: TGCGCCAGCAGCACACAAGCGGGAGGGGACACCGGGGAGCTGTTTTTT. This gives the protein CASSTQAGGDTGELFF.

The chain uses TRBV5-6 and TRBJ1-1, with a possible D match to TRBD1 (5 bases). There are 15 residues in the CDR3. Germline V CDR1 and CDR2: SGHDT, YYEEEE. Trimming removed 3 bases from V and 1 base from J, with 13 bases in between. Written as DNA, the CDR3 is TGTGCCAGCAGCTCGTTGGGGCTACCGAACACTGAAGCTTTCTTT. Translated: CASSSLGLPNTEAFF. The full variable domain, completed using reference TRBV5-6 and TRBJ1-1, is DAGVTQSPTHLIKTRGQQVTLRCSPKSGHDTVSWYQQALGQGPQFIFQYYEEEERQRGNFPDRFSGHQFPNYSSELNVNALLLGDSALYLCASSSLGLPNTEAFFGQGTRLTVV.

The chain joins TRBV14 to TRBJ2-3; D perhaps matches TRBD2 (6 bases). Germline V lookup: CDR1 SGHDN, CDR2 FVKESK. The V end was cut by 0 bases, the J end by 6 bases, with 16 bases between. The CDR3 is 16 residues long. CDR3 sequence (DNA): TGTGCCAGCAGCCAAGATTCTAGCGAGAGCTTGGATACGCAGTATTTT. Translated: CASSQDSSESLDTQYF.

V and J are TRBV27 and TRBJ2-3; D gene unclear. With 8 bases removed from V and 2 bases from J, the gap between germline ends came to 11 bases. This CDR3 region has 13 residues. Germline lookup yields CDR1 MNHEY and CDR2 SMNVEV (reference sequence). The CDR3 DNA sequence: TGTGCCAGCGGTGCCCTCTACACAGATACGCAGTATTTT. Its translation is CASGALYTDTQYF.

The genes are TRBV7-8 and TRBJ2-5, with D maybe TRBD1 (6 bases). Germline V gene sequence: CDR1 SGHVS, CDR2 FQNEAQ. V was pared by 4 bases and J by 2 bases, with 17 bases between. The CDR3 is 16 amino acids. As DNA, the CDR3 is TGTGCCAGCAGCTCTTACAGGGCCCTAAGACAAGAGACCCAGTACTTC. Its protein is CASSSYRALRQETQYF.

The V call is TRBV6-2 or TRBV6-3, the J call TRBJ2-7; the D gene is possibly TRBD2 (5 bases). This CDR3 spans 16 amino acids. Trimming took 2 bases from V and 0 from J, leaving 14 bases between them. Germline lookup yields CDR1 MNHEY and CDR2 SVGEGT. CDR3 sequence reads: CASSYPGGRLSYEQYF. In DNA form, the CDR3 reads TGTGCCAGCAGTTACCCCGGAGGACGCCTCTCCTACGAGCAGTACTTC.

The rearrangement links TRBV6-4 to TRBJ2-5; possibly TRBD2 for D (5 bases). The CDR3 loop spans 19 amino acids. V lost 2 bases to trimming and J lost 6 bases, with 28 bases between them. Germline CDR1 reads MRHNA; CDR2 reads SNTAGT. The CDR3 loop is CASSDEGRTNSGGGKTQYF. The DNA for the CDR3 is TGTGCCAGCAGTGACGAAGGACGCACGAATTCAGGAGGTGGAAAGACCCAGTACTTC.

V usage is TRBV27 and J usage is TRBJ1-2; D perhaps matches TRBD1 (6 bases). The germline V and J ends were trimmed by 5 bases and 5 bases, with 18 bases remaining between them. Germline CDR1 is MNHEY and CDR2 is SMNVEV (reference sequence). The length of the CDR3 is 15 residues. The CDR3 loop reads CASSPHMTGEYGYTF. The DNA of the CDR3 is TGTGCCAGCAGTCCACATATGACAGGCGAATATGGCTACACCTTC.

This chain connects TRBV19 to TRBJ1-4, with 9 bases aligning to TRBD1. Germline CDR1 and CDR2: LNHDA and SQIVND (reference sequence). The CDR3 is 14 amino acids. Unmatched junction bases numbered 3, after V lost 5 bases and J lost 5 bases. The CDR3 region has the DNA TGTGCCAGTAGTCGCACAGGGGGCAATGAAAAACTGTTTTTT. Protein: CASSRTGGNEKLFF. Filled out from reference TRBV19 and TRBJ1-4, the complete variable domain reads DGGITQSPKYLFRKEGQNVTLSCEQNLNHDAMYWYRQDPGQGLRLIYYSQIVNDFQKGDIAEGYSVSREKKESFPLTVTSAQKNPTAFYLCASSRTGGNEKLFFGSGTQLSVL.

CDR3 DNA sequence: TGTGCCAGCAGCACCGGGGGAGCTGGGGCCAACGTCCTGACTTTC. Translated, it gives CASSTGGAGANVLTF. This chain uses TRBV7-2 with TRBJ2-6; TRBD2 is a possible D gene (6 bases). The CDR3 extends over 15 amino acids. CDR1 and CDR2 (germline): SGHTA, FQGNSA. V was shortened by 5 bases and J by 2 bases, with 10 bases between the two germline ends.

The genes are TRBV3-1 (or the pseudogene TRBV3-2) and TRBJ2-7, with 9 bases matching TRBD2. The junction had 10 bases not matched to a gene; V was cut back by 3 bases and J by 7 bases. The CDR3 is 15 amino acids. Germline assignment: CDR1 LGHDT and CDR2 YNNKEL (reference sequence). The CDR3 DNA reads TGTGCCAGCAGCCATAAACTAGCGGGTTCGTGGGAGCAGTACTTC. Its translation: CASSHKLAGSWEQYF.

Only one count was recorded for this clone. The chain couples TRBV7-9 to TRBJ2-3; possible D gene TRBD2, 6 bases. Deletions cut 4 bases from V and 4 bases from J, with 21 bases between. The CDR3 has 17 residues. Germline V gene lookup returns CDR1 SEHNR and CDR2 FQNEAQ (reference sequence). CDR3 DNA: TGTGCCAGCAGCTCACAAGGAGGGCCGGGAATTTCAGATACGCAGTATTTT. Encoded protein: CASSSQGGPGISDTQYF. Variable domain in full (rest from reference TRBV7-9 and TRBJ2-3): DTGVSQNPRHKITKRGQNVTFRCDPISEHNRLYWYRQTLGQGPEFLTYFQNEAQLEKSRLLSDRFSAERPKGSFSTLEIQRTEQGDSAMYLCASSSQGGPGISDTQYFGPGTRLTVL.

This chain uses TRBV19 with TRBJ2-1; TRBD2 matches 8 bases. The CDR3 consists of 16 residues. J was trimmed by 4 bases and V by 5 bases; bases with no gene match: 10. Germline lookup yields CDR1 LNHDA and CDR2 SQIVND (reference sequence). CDR3 region: CASSLRTGGSYNEQFF. CDR3 nucleotide sequence: TGTGCCAGTAGTTTGAGGACGGGGGGGTCTTACAATGAGCAGTTCTTC. Full variable domain (outside the CDR3, taken from reference TRBV19 and TRBJ2-1): DGGITQSPKYLFRKEGQNVTLSCEQNLNHDAMYWYRQDPGQGLRLIYYSQIVNDFQKGDIAEGYSVSREKKESFPLTVTSAQKNPTAFYLCASSLRTGGSYNEQFFGPGTRLTVL.